This T cell receptor beta chain was observed in a study of identical twins. A single record per CDR3 protein comes from TCRdb applying MiXCR to the 5' RACE reads. The table records 310,000 or so distinct CDR3 sequences, nearly 9.5% of them present only once. In germline, CDR1 is SQVTM, CDR2 ANQGSEA. V lost 2 bases to trimming and J lost 2 bases, with 9 bases between them. CDR3 size: 13 residues. Regarding the study as a whole: These conclusions were based on statistical analysis (cross-sectional, not following the same donors). Twin-shared out-of-frame alpha sequences were enriched for low generation probability.

This clonotype appeared many times. The antigen remains unidentified. This sample also appeared in a second study, on yellow fever vaccine responses in identical twins.

The receptor comes from a woman between 18 and 29 years old in good health. Source material: CD8+ T cells sorted from blood. The chain links TRBV29-1 to TRBJ1-2; no definite D call. The CDR3 spells CSVEQRPNYGYTF. The CDR3 coding sequence is TGCAGCGTTGAACAGCGACCGAACTATGGCTACACCTTC.